These 8 T cell receptor beta chains originate from one sample sequenced in a study of cytomegalovirus exposure and HLA in healthy donors. PCR was performed using 60 Vbeta and 13 Jbeta primers. This table comes from immunoSEQ multiplex PCR, and its TCRdb copy is limited to in-frame clones, with some not included. The repertoire holds roughly 99,000 clones, with 75% to 85% as singletons. Sequencing used PBMCs. These receptors were obtained from a woman aged 40 to 50 in good health and CMV-seronegative.

Comment on this clone: Germline is not matched at one junction end, which may reflect a read error. The chain couples TRBV19 to TRBJ1-5, with no clear D. This CDR3 is built from 14 residues. CDR1 is LNHDA, CDR2 SQIVND, per germline (reference sequence). CDR3 amino acids: CASRGRESNQPQNF. The CDR3, as DNA: TGTGCCAGTAGAGGCCGGGAGAGCAATCAGCCCCAGAATTTT.

The chain links TRBV6-5 to TRBJ1-1, with D possibly being TRBD1 (6 bases). The CDR3 totals 14 residues. The germline CDR1 and CDR2 sequences are MNHEY and SVGAGI. Trimming removed 3 bases at V and 2 bases at J, with 10 bases between. The CDR3 here is CASSYGGRNTEAFF. The DNA for the CDR3 is TGTGCCAGCAGTTATGGGGGCAGAAACACTGAAGCTTTCTTT.

The table lists this clone with a few counts. The CDR3 loop is CASSPKRRVGTEAFF. CDR3 DNA sequence: TGTGCCAGCAGCCCCAAACGGAGGGTCGGCACTGAAGCTTTCTTT. This sequence joins TRBV7-9 and TRBJ1-1, with no clear D. V was pared by 5 bases and J by 4 bases, with 17 bases between. Germline CDR1 and CDR2: SEHNR and FQNEAQ (reference sequence). The CDR3 extends over 15 amino acids.

The rearrangement joins TRBV5-8 to TRBJ1-2, with D possibly matching TRBD1 (6 bases). The CDR3 loop spans 15 amino acids. CDR1 and CDR2 from the germline V gene are SGHTS and YDEGEE. V was cut by 2 bases and J by 4 bases, with 15 bases left in between. CDR3 nucleotides: TGTGCCAGCAGCTTCACAGGGTTCACTTCCTATGGCTACACCTTC. Its translation is CASSFTGFTSYGYTF.

J is TRBJ1-3 and V is TRBV6-5; D gene unclear. V lost 7 bases, J lost 1 base, and 14 bases lay in between. Germline V CDR1 and CDR2: MNHEY, SVGAGI. This CDR3 contains 15 residues. CDR3 nucleotides: TGTGCCAGCACCCCCGAGGAGGGATCTGGAAACACCATATATTTT. Protein sequence: CASTPEEGSGNTIYF.

The chain links TRBV27 to TRBJ1-1; D may be TRBD1 (5 bases). The CDR3 is 15 residues long. Germline V gene data show CDR1 as MNHEY and CDR2 as SMNVEV (reference sequence). Deletions cut 2 bases from V and 6 bases from J, with 16 bases between. The chain's CDR3 is CASSLAAMPGAEAFF. The CDR3 coding sequence is TGTGCCAGCAGTTTAGCGGCGATGCCGGGGGCTGAAGCTTTCTTT.

The J gene is TRBJ1-3, the V gene TRBV30; the match to TRBD1 covers 9 bases. The CDR3 covers 15 residues. The germline gives CDR1 GTSNPN, CDR2 SVGIG (reference sequence). With V trimmed by 5 bases and J by 4 bases, 9 bases remained unmatched. The CDR3 nucleotides are TGTGCCTGGGGAACCGGGACAGGGTACGGAAACACCATATATTTT. Translating it yields CAWGTGTGYGNTIYF.

The chain combines TRBV15 with TRBJ1-1; no clear D gene. Per germline, CDR1 LNHNV and CDR2 YYDKDF (reference sequence). V lost 7 bases to trimming and J lost 1 base, with 13 bases between them. The CDR3 runs 14 residues. Here the CDR3 reads CATTPRSKNTEAFF. The CDR3 coding sequence is TGTGCCACCACCCCAAGGAGCAAGAACACTGAAGCTTTCTTT.